Listed below are T cell receptor beta chains from one sample, sequenced in a study of CD8 T cells in Susac syndrome. Each CDR3 protein gets one entry after TCRdb re-called the immunoSEQ multiplex PCR reads with MiXCR. The data hold approximately 140,000 distinct CDR3 sequences, with roughly 80% observed a single time. Sequenced input: CD8+ T cells from PBMCs. The receptors come from a human donor with multiple sclerosis. Each CDR3 is given with its conserved first and last residue. Fields, in order: clone size, J gene, D gene, V gene, CDR3 DNA, CDR3 protein. D genes are given only for firm matches. Clone size is stated in some rows and not others, as once, few, many or a class when expanded.

clone_size: NA; j_call: TRBJ2-3; d_call: NA; v_call: TRBV19; cdr3_nt: TGTGCCAGTAGTAATGGGGGGGCTGATACGCAGTATTTT; cdr3_aa: CASSNGGADTQYF
clone_size: NA; j_call: TRBJ2-2; d_call: NA; v_call: TRBV7-9; cdr3_nt: TGTGCCAGCAGCGGTTTACATCTACTCCCCGGGGAGCTGTTTTTT; cdr3_aa: CASSGLHLLPGELFF
clone_size: NA; j_call: TRBJ2-7; d_call: TRBD1; v_call: TRBV19; cdr3_nt: TGTGCCAGTATTTGTCCGGACAGGGATTTCCACGAGCAGTACTTC; cdr3_aa: CASICPDRDFHEQYF
clone_size: once; j_call: TRBJ1-5; d_call: NA; v_call: TRBV19; cdr3_nt: TGTGCCAGTAGTATGAGCAATCAGCCCCAGCATTTT; cdr3_aa: CASSMSNQPQHF
clone_size: once; j_call: TRBJ2-1; d_call: NA; v_call: TRBV27; cdr3_nt: TGTGCCAGCAGTTTAGGCTTAGGGCATGAGCAGTTCTTC; cdr3_aa: CASSLGLGHEQFF
clone_size: NA; j_call: TRBJ2-1; d_call: NA; v_call: TRBV15; cdr3_nt: TGTGCCACCAGCAGAGATATAAACGGACTCCCGGACAATGAGCAGTTCTTC; cdr3_aa: CATSRDINGLPDNEQFF
clone_size: NA; j_call: TRBJ1-1; d_call: NA; v_call: TRBV7-9; cdr3_nt: TGTGCCAGCAGCTTGTGGGCGTCCCCAGAGAACACTGAAGCTTTCTTT; cdr3_aa: CASSLWASPENTEAFF
clone_size: NA; j_call: TRBJ1-3; d_call: NA; v_call: TRBV6-5; cdr3_nt: TGTGCCAGCAGTCCCGCCGCGGGTGGAAACACCATATATTTT; cdr3_aa: CASSPAAGGNTIYF
clone_size: NA; j_call: TRBJ2-4; d_call: NA; v_call: TRBV12-3/TRBV12-4; cdr3_nt: TGTGCCAGCAGTTTGGGAAACATTCAGTACTTC; cdr3_aa: CASSLGNIQYF
clone_size: NA; j_call: TRBJ2-1; d_call: TRBD1; v_call: TRBV19; cdr3_nt: TGTGCCAGTAGTCTAGGGACAGGGGCCTACAATGAGCAGTTCTTC; cdr3_aa: CASSLGTGAYNEQFF
clone_size: NA; j_call: TRBJ2-5; d_call: NA; v_call: TRBV4-1; cdr3_nt: TGCGCCAGCAGCCAAGTGAATTCAGGGATTGAGACCCAGTACTTC; cdr3_aa: CASSQVNSGIETQYF
clone_size: once; j_call: TRBJ1-2; d_call: NA; v_call: TRBV7-8; cdr3_nt: TGTGCCAGCAGCTTAGCGTTAAGTTTTGGGGACACCCAGCGTTACAACTATGGCTACACCTTC; cdr3_aa: CASSLALSFGDTQRYNYGYTF
clone_size: NA; j_call: TRBJ1-6; d_call: NA; v_call: TRBV5-1; cdr3_nt: TGCGCCAGCAGCAGGGGGGTAATATCACCCCTCCACTTT; cdr3_aa: CASSRGVISPLHF
clone_size: NA; j_call: TRBJ2-3; d_call: NA; v_call: TRBV19; cdr3_nt: TGTGCCAGTAGTATAGATCCGGTTACGCAGTATTTT; cdr3_aa: CASSIDPVTQYF
clone_size: NA; j_call: TRBJ2-5; d_call: NA; v_call: TRBV27; cdr3_nt: TGTGCCAGCAGTCCAATTGAGGGGCTGGAGACCCAGTACTTC; cdr3_aa: CASSPIEGLETQYF
clone_size: NA; j_call: TRBJ1-4; d_call: NA; v_call: TRBV12-3/TRBV12-4; cdr3_nt: TGTGCCAGCGGCCCTCGGGCAACTAATGAAAAACTGTTTTTT; cdr3_aa: CASGPRATNEKLFF
clone_size: NA; j_call: TRBJ2-2; d_call: NA; v_call: TRBV29-1; cdr3_nt: TGCAGCGTTGATTGGGGGACCGGGGAGCTGTTTTTT; cdr3_aa: CSVDWGTGELFF
clone_size: once; j_call: TRBJ2-1; d_call: NA; v_call: TRBV6-2/TRBV6-3; cdr3_nt: TGTGCCAGCAGTATTAGCGGAGGTAGCTCCTACAATGAGCAGTTCTTC; cdr3_aa: CASSISGGSSYNEQFF
clone_size: NA; j_call: TRBJ1-1; d_call: NA; v_call: TRBV7-2; cdr3_nt: TGTGCCAACAGCTTACTGTTCGAGTCTGAAGCTTTCTTT; cdr3_aa: CANSLLFESEAFF
clone_size: once; j_call: TRBJ1-2; d_call: NA; v_call: TRBV15; cdr3_nt: TGTGCCACCAGCAGAGATCGGGGCACTGACTATGGCTACACCTTC; cdr3_aa: CATSRDRGTDYGYTF
clone_size: once; j_call: TRBJ2-1; d_call: NA; v_call: TRBV7-2; cdr3_nt: TGTGCCAGCAGCTACGGGATTTACAATGAGCAGTTCTTC; cdr3_aa: CASSYGIYNEQFF
clone_size: NA; j_call: TRBJ2-7; d_call: TRBD1; v_call: TRBV4-1; cdr3_nt: TGCGCCAGCAGCCAAGTCCCGGGACAGGGGGCCAACGAGCAGTACTTC; cdr3_aa: CASSQVPGQGANEQYF
clone_size: NA; j_call: TRBJ2-1; d_call: TRBD2; v_call: TRBV18; cdr3_nt: TGTGCCAGCTCACTTGAGTGGGCGACTAGCGGGCCGAGCTCCTACAATGAGCAGTTCTTC; cdr3_aa: CASSLEWATSGPSSYNEQFF
clone_size: NA; j_call: TRBJ1-5; d_call: NA; v_call: TRBV2; cdr3_nt: TGTGCCAGCAGGGACGACCCTATAGGGCGGGAACTTAATCAGCCCCAGCATTTT; cdr3_aa: CASRDDPIGRELNQPQHF
clone_size: NA; j_call: TRBJ2-2; d_call: NA; v_call: TRBV12-3/TRBV12-4; cdr3_nt: TGTGCCAGCAGTTTATGGGGGGCCGGGGAGCTGTTTTTT; cdr3_aa: CASSLWGAGELFF
clone_size: NA; j_call: TRBJ1-1; d_call: NA; v_call: TRBV27; cdr3_nt: TGTGCCAGCGGCCATGGCACTGAAGCTTTCTTT; cdr3_aa: CASGHGTEAFF
clone_size: NA; j_call: TRBJ1-5; d_call: NA; v_call: TRBV15; cdr3_nt: TGTGCCACCAGCAGAGATAGGGGGGCAGGTCAGCCCCAGCATTTT; cdr3_aa: CATSRDRGAGQPQHF
clone_size: NA; j_call: TRBJ2-1; d_call: TRBD2; v_call: TRBV30; cdr3_nt: TGTGCCTGGAGTGGACTAGCGGGGGTTTATGAGCAGTTCTTC; cdr3_aa: CAWSGLAGVYEQFF
clone_size: NA; j_call: TRBJ2-1; d_call: NA; v_call: TRBV21-1; cdr3_nt: TGTGCCAGCGGAACGCAGGTCCACTCCTACAATGAGCAGTTCTTC; cdr3_aa: CASGTQVHSYNEQFF
clone_size: NA; j_call: TRBJ2-3; d_call: NA; v_call: TRBV27; cdr3_nt: TGTGCCAGCAGACCAAGGGTTGCGGGCCTTGGGGATACGCAGTATTTT; cdr3_aa: CASRPRVAGLGDTQYF
clone_size: few; j_call: TRBJ2-7; d_call: TRBD1; v_call: TRBV19; cdr3_nt: TGTGCCAGTAGTACTCCCGGACAGGGCTCCTACGAGCAGTACTTC; cdr3_aa: CASSTPGQGSYEQYF
clone_size: NA; j_call: TRBJ1-4; d_call: NA; v_call: TRBV7-9; cdr3_nt: TGTGCCAGCAGCTTGTATGGGGAAGAAAAACTGTTTTTT; cdr3_aa: CASSLYGEEKLFF
clone_size: NA; j_call: TRBJ1-1; d_call: NA; v_call: TRBV11-2; cdr3_nt: TGTGCCAGCAGCCCCGCGGGGTCCAGGCGCGAAGCTTTCTTT; cdr3_aa: CASSPAGSRREAFF
clone_size: NA; j_call: TRBJ1-1; d_call: NA; v_call: TRBV6-6; cdr3_nt: TGTGCCAGCAGTTATTCAGGGGTCGGTGAAGCTTTCTTT; cdr3_aa: CASSYSGVGEAFF
clone_size: NA; j_call: TRBJ1-2; d_call: NA; v_call: TRBV5-6; cdr3_nt: TGTGCCAGCAGCTTGGCCTCGGAGGATCCCCGGTATTCTTATGGCTACACCTTC; cdr3_aa: CASSLASEDPRYSYGYTF
clone_size: once; j_call: TRBJ1-6; d_call: NA; v_call: TRBV6-5; cdr3_nt: TGTGCCAGCAGTCCCCGGGAGCTTAATAATTCACCCCTCCACTTT; cdr3_aa: CASSPRELNNSPLHF
clone_size: NA; j_call: TRBJ2-1; d_call: NA; v_call: TRBV20-1; cdr3_nt: TGCAGTGCTAGAGCTTACGACTACCAAGACAATGAGCAGTTCTTC; cdr3_aa: CSARAYDYQDNEQFF
clone_size: NA; j_call: TRBJ2-1; d_call: NA; v_call: TRBV20-1; cdr3_nt: TGCAGTGCTAGAGATCATCGGGAATCCTACAATGAGCAGTTCTTC; cdr3_aa: CSARDHRESYNEQFF
clone_size: NA; j_call: TRBJ1-4; d_call: NA; v_call: TRBV18; cdr3_nt: TGTGCCAGCTCAGCTCATCAGGGGTTGCACGAAAAACTGTTTTTT; cdr3_aa: CASSAHQGLHEKLFF
clone_size: NA; j_call: TRBJ2-6; d_call: NA; v_call: TRBV19; cdr3_nt: TGTGCCAGTAGTATAGACCGGGGGTTCTCTGGGGCCAACGTCCTGACTTTC; cdr3_aa: CASSIDRGFSGANVLTF
clone_size: NA; j_call: TRBJ2-3; d_call: NA; v_call: TRBV5-4; cdr3_nt: TGTGCCAGCAGCGCACGGGGGCTGAGCACAGATGCGCAGTATTTT; cdr3_aa: CASSARGLSTDAQYF
clone_size: once; j_call: TRBJ2-2; d_call: NA; v_call: TRBV21-1; cdr3_nt: TGTGCCAGCAGCAAAGTCGGTGGCACCGGGGAGCTGTTTTTT; cdr3_aa: CASSKVGGTGELFF
clone_size: NA; j_call: TRBJ1-6; d_call: NA; v_call: TRBV27; cdr3_nt: TGTGCCAGCAGTTTGGGGGGCGCCATTTCACCCCTCCACTTT; cdr3_aa: CASSLGGAISPLHF
clone_size: NA; j_call: TRBJ1-2; d_call: NA; v_call: TRBV19; cdr3_nt: TGTGCCAGTAGTAATGGCCCCTATGGCTACACCTTC; cdr3_aa: CASSNGPYGYTF
clone_size: NA; j_call: TRBJ2-3; d_call: NA; v_call: TRBV15; cdr3_nt: TGTGCCACCAGCAGAGGGGGGGAAGATACGCAGTATTTT; cdr3_aa: CATSRGGEDTQYF
clone_size: few; j_call: TRBJ1-1; d_call: NA; v_call: TRBV6-5; cdr3_nt: TGTGCCAGCAGTTACGGCTCGACGGGCACTGAAGCTTTCTTT; cdr3_aa: CASSYGSTGTEAFF
clone_size: NA; j_call: TRBJ2-1; d_call: TRBD1; v_call: TRBV2; cdr3_nt: TGTGCCAGCAGACAATCCGGGGACAGTTTCTACAATGAGCAGTTCTTC; cdr3_aa: CASRQSGDSFYNEQFF
clone_size: NA; j_call: TRBJ2-1; d_call: NA; v_call: TRBV12-3/TRBV12-4; cdr3_nt: TGTGCCAGCAGTATTTTTCGGACATACAATGAGCAGTTCTTC; cdr3_aa: CASSIFRTYNEQFF
clone_size: NA; j_call: TRBJ1-1; d_call: NA; v_call: TRBV15; cdr3_nt: TGTGCCACCAGCCCCAGTAGTCTGTACACTGAAGCTTTCTTT; cdr3_aa: CATSPSSLYTEAFF
clone_size: few; j_call: TRBJ2-7; d_call: NA; v_call: TRBV5-4; cdr3_nt: TGTGCCAGCAGCTTGAGTGGAACCTACGAGCAGTACTTC; cdr3_aa: CASSLSGTYEQYF
clone_size: NA; j_call: TRBJ2-1; d_call: NA; v_call: TRBV10-3; cdr3_nt: TGTGCCATCAGTGGGCAGGAGACCTCTTACAATGAGCAGTTCTTC; cdr3_aa: CAISGQETSYNEQFF
clone_size: NA; j_call: TRBJ1-3; d_call: NA; v_call: TRBV28; cdr3_nt: TGTGCCAGCAGTTTCCTGGACGTTGACTCTGGAAACACCATATATTTT; cdr3_aa: CASSFLDVDSGNTIYF
clone_size: once; j_call: TRBJ2-1; d_call: NA; v_call: TRBV24-1; cdr3_nt: TGTGCCACCAGTCCGGGCCAATACAATGAGCAGTTCTTC; cdr3_aa: CATSPGQYNEQFF
clone_size: NA; j_call: TRBJ1-1; d_call: TRBD1; v_call: TRBV19; cdr3_nt: TGTGCCAGTATCCCGGGACAGGGGATGAACACTGAAGCTTTCTTT; cdr3_aa: CASIPGQGMNTEAFF
clone_size: NA; j_call: TRBJ1-2; d_call: TRBD1; v_call: TRBV14; cdr3_nt: TGTGCCAGCAGCCCTGGACAGGGGCCCTATGGCTACACCTTC; cdr3_aa: CASSPGQGPYGYTF
clone_size: few; j_call: TRBJ1-2; d_call: NA; v_call: TRBV4-1; cdr3_nt: TGCGCCAGCAGCCAAGATAGGCAGACTAACTATGGCTACACCTTC; cdr3_aa: CASSQDRQTNYGYTF
clone_size: NA; j_call: TRBJ2-7; d_call: NA; v_call: TRBV12-3/TRBV12-4; cdr3_nt: TGTGCCAGCAGTTCGCACTATTACGAGCAGTACTTC; cdr3_aa: CASSSHYYEQYF
clone_size: NA; j_call: TRBJ1-1; d_call: NA; v_call: TRBV19; cdr3_nt: TGTGCCAGTAGTTACGGTCAGTCGAGCACTGAAGCTTTCTTT; cdr3_aa: CASSYGQSSTEAFF
clone_size: NA; j_call: TRBJ1-2; d_call: NA; v_call: TRBV9; cdr3_nt: TGTGCCAGCAGCCCCCCTGGGGCAGACTATGGCTACACCTTC; cdr3_aa: CASSPPGADYGYTF